Below are 12 T cell receptor beta chains sequenced from a single sample in a study of response to subunit inactivated influenza vaccine (dated by TCRdb to between 2017 and 2018). What the time point label conveys for this sample: more than 35 days after influenza vaccine administration. The library was produced with RT-PCR. The instrument was an Illumina HiSeq 2500. The public sequencing data were trimmed at Q25 with fastp and processed into clonotypes with MiXCR by TCRdb, which kept only in-frame beta chains. Rows matching on CDR3 protein sequence are summarized as one entry with the most common DNA and genes. In this sample the table shows more than 400,000 distinct CDR3 sequences, 9.5% to 12% of which occur a single time. The ten largest account for approximately 12% of the sample. The sequences come from PBMCs from blood, collected roughly 47 days after vaccination. These receptors were taken from a man between 50 and 59 years old who received an inactivated influenza vaccine. Donor details come from another sample of the same person, matched by shared clones.

The chain employs TRBV6-1 and TRBJ2-2; D is unclear. CDR3 length: 14 amino acids. V was pared by 6 bases and J by 2 bases, with 10 bases between. Germline-derived CDR1 and CDR2 are MNHNS and SASEGT. DNA of the CDR3: TGTGCCAGCAGCAACACCCATAACACCGGGGAGCTGTTTTTT. Translating gives CASSNTHNTGELFF.

There are a few counts of this clonotype. The chain employs TRBV20-1 and TRBJ2-7, with D possibly being TRBD1 (5 bases). With 4 bases removed from V and 3 bases from J, the gap between germline ends came to 13 bases. The germline CDR1 and CDR2 sequences are DFQATT and SNEGSKA (reference sequence). There are 13 residues in the CDR3. CDR3 region: CSATGFSSYEQYF. The DNA of the CDR3 is TGCAGTGCTACAGGGTTTTCGAGCTACGAGCAGTACTTC.

The chain recombines TRBV3-1 with TRBJ1-3, with 7 bases aligning to TRBD1. V lost 2 bases, J lost 5 bases, and 6 bases stayed unmatched. Germline V gene sequence: CDR1 LGHDT, CDR2 YNNKEL (reference sequence). This CDR3 is 15 amino acids long. The CDR3 is CASSQTRDSRNTIYF. The DNA of the CDR3 is TGTGCCAGCAGCCAAACCCGGGACAGCAGAAACACCATATATTTT. Full variable domain (outside the CDR3, taken from reference TRBV3-1 and TRBJ1-3): DTAVSQTPKYLVTQMGNDKSIKCEQNLGHDTMYWYKQDSKKFLKIMFSYNNKELIINETVPNRFSPKSPDKAHLNLHINSLELGDSAVYFCASSQTRDSRNTIYFGEGSWLTVV.

The chain joins TRBV20-1 to TRBJ2-5; D is uncertain. The CDR3 has 11 residues. CDR1 and CDR2 (germline): DFQATT, SNEGSKA (reference sequence). V lost 2 bases, J lost 3 bases, and 4 bases lay in between. The CDR3 sequence is CSARSEETQYF. DNA for the CDR3: TGCAGTGCTAGAAGCGAAGAGACCCAGTACTTC.

This chain links TRBV20-1 with TRBJ2-7; TRBD2 matches 9 bases. Germline assignment: CDR1 DFQATT and CDR2 SNEGSKA (reference sequence). The CDR3 covers 11 residues. The CDR3 DNA sequence: TGCAGCGGAGCGGGGGGATACGAGCAGTACTTC. As protein: CSGAGGYEQYF.

This clonotype was recorded many times. The J gene is TRBJ2-1, the V gene TRBV5-1, with D hard to call. This CDR3 comprises 12 residues. The V end was cut by 7 bases, the J end by 6 bases, with 11 bases between. CDR1 and CDR2 (germline): SGHRS, YFSETQ. CDR3 protein: CASLDPSNEQFF. CDR3 sequence (DNA): TGCGCCAGCCTTGACCCTTCCAATGAGCAGTTCTTC.

This clonotype was seen ten or more times. V is TRBV7-2 and J is TRBJ2-1; possible D gene TRBD2, 5 bases. Per germline, CDR1 SGHTA and CDR2 FQGNSA. V was cut by 4 bases and J by 4 bases, with 17 bases left in between. The CDR3 length is 16 residues. DNA of the CDR3: TGTGCCAGCAGCTATAGCTTGATGAGCGGATACAATGAGCAGTTCTTC. It translates to CASSYSLMSGYNEQFF. Filled out from reference TRBV7-2 and TRBJ2-1, the complete variable domain reads GAGVSQSPSNKVTEKGKDVELRCDPISGHTALYWYRQSLGQGLEFLIYFQGNSAPDKSGLPSDRFSAERTGGSVSTLTIQRTQQEDSAVYLCASSYSLMSGYNEQFFGPGTRLTVL.

In its sample, this clonotype was seen a few times. This chain joins TRBV27 and TRBJ1-5, with D possibly matching TRBD1 (6 bases). V was cut by 6 bases and J by 9 bases, with 15 bases left in between. Germline loops: CDR1 MNHEY, CDR2 SMNVEV (reference sequence). The CDR3 totals 13 residues. The CDR3 loop is CASSLGGSGPQHF. CDR3 nucleotides: TGTGCCAGCAGCCTCGGGGGCAGTGGGCCCCAGCATTTT.

The V gene is TRBV5-1, the J gene TRBJ2-5; D is ambiguous. The germline V and J ends were trimmed by 0 bases and 5 bases, with 11 bases remaining between them. The germline CDR1 and CDR2 sequences are SGHRS and YFSETQ. This CDR3 region has 14 residues. DNA for the CDR3: TGCGCCAGCAGCTTGGCTGGCGAAGGGGAGACCCAGTACTTC. Translating gives CASSLAGEGETQYF.

J is TRBJ2-5 and V is TRBV29-1; TRBD2 matches at 11 bases. There are 16 residues in the CDR3. Trimming cost V 1 base and J 5 bases; bases outside gene matches: 9. Germline CDR1 and CDR2: SQVTM and ANQGSEA. The DNA of the CDR3 is TGCAGCGTTGAAGGTGGTAGCGGGAGGGCCTTGGAGACCCAGTACTTC. It translates to CSVEGGSGRALETQYF.

The chain has TRBV7-2 and TRBJ2-5; perhaps TRBD1 as D (5 bases). Germline V gene sequence: CDR1 SGHTA, CDR2 FQGNSA. Deletions cut 3 bases from V and 7 bases from J, with 18 bases between. The CDR3 is made up of 15 amino acids. CDR3 nucleotide sequence: TGTGCCAGCAGCTTCTATGCTGACAGCCTGGGGACCCAGTACTTC. Encoded protein: CASSFYADSLGTQYF. Full variable domain (remainder filled in from reference TRBV7-2 and TRBJ2-5): GAGVSQSPSNKVTEKGKDVELRCDPISGHTALYWYRQSLGQGLEFLIYFQGNSAPDKSGLPSDRFSAERTGGSVSTLTIQRTQQEDSAVYLCASSFYADSLGTQYFGPGTRLLVL.

J is TRBJ2-5 and V is TRBV6-5; 9 nucleotides agree with TRBD1. CDR3 length equals 15 residues. Unmatched junction bases numbered 4, after V lost 0 bases and J lost 5 bases. Germline V CDR1 and CDR2: MNHEY, SVGAGI. DNA for the CDR3: TGTGCCAGCAGTTACTCCCCTGGGACAGGGGAGACCCAGTACTTC. This encodes CASSYSPGTGETQYF.